This T cell receptor (beta chain) was captured by sequencing in a study of OX40 agonist ivuxolimab in advanced cancers. Germline CDR1 reads MNHNS; CDR2 reads SASEGT. V was clipped by 3 bases and J by 6 bases; unmatched bases: 8. This CDR3 is 15 amino acids long. The protocol was immunoSEQ multiplex PCR, while the TCRdb copy is restricted to in-frame clones and leaves out a portion. The table lists tens of thousands of clones, around 89% of them singletons. The sequence was obtained from an adult with an advanced solid tumor such as melanoma, head and neck, liver or kidney cancer. V and J are TRBV6-1 and TRBJ2-3, with 8 bases lining up with TRBD2. The sequenced sample was CD4+ or CD8+ T cells sorted from blood, obtained in a trial of the OX40 agonist ivuxolimab. The CDR3 nucleotides read TGTGCCAGCAGTGAGCGGGGGGCGGGAAGGGATACGCAGTATTTT. Translation gives CASSERGAGRDTQYF.